This T cell receptor (beta chain) was observed in a study of beta chain features in type 1 diabetes. It was one heparinised blood draw, averaging around 100 mL, that each donor gave. A sort by CD45RO/CCR7/CD25/CD127/CD95/CD27 yielded CD4+ naive, central memory, regulatory and stem cell-like memory cells. Populations isolated by sorting all had purity greater than 95%. Per germline, CDR1 MDHEN and CDR2 SYDVKM. Deletions cut 3 bases from V and 1 base from J, with 6 bases between. The CDR3 is made up of 14 amino acids. The whole isolated RNA underwent reverse transcription, so sequencing captured expressed TCRB transcripts. Profiling relied on immunoSEQ multiplex PCR, and the TCRdb table lists in-frame clones only, not all of them. The sample has around 160,000 clones; approximately 10% are singletons. The table lists this clone with a few counts. Its antigen is not known. This specimen includes other DNA sequences encoding the same CDR3.

General observations from the study: TCRB CDR3 length was moderately but significantly reduced in all four CD4+ subsets of Type 1 diabetes patients. VDJ junctions sequenced from type 1 diabetes patients showed fewer insertions and more deletions.

Sequencing was performed on central memory CD4+ T cells from blood. The sequence was obtained from a woman aged 25 to 39 with type 1 diabetes. The chain couples TRBV28 to TRBJ2-2, with D perhaps TRBD2 (6 bases). The CDR3 nucleotides read TGTGCCAGCAGTTTGGGGGGGAACACCGGGGAGCTGTTTTTT. It specifies CASSLGGNTGELFF.